A single sample gave rise to the 14 T cell receptor beta chains below, sequenced in a study of cytomegalovirus exposure and HLA in healthy donors. This PCR relied on a set of 60 Vbeta primers and 13 Jbeta primers. Sequenced by immunoSEQ multiplex PCR; TCRdb stores in-frame clones only, minus some. Altogether approximately 140,000 clones are present, roughly 79% being singletons, with the ten largest covering more than 0.95%. The material sequenced was PBMCs. These receptors all come from a man aged 18 to 35 in good health and CMV-seronegative.

The rearrangement joins TRBV29-1 to TRBJ2-5; the D gene is possibly TRBD2 (6 bases). V was clipped by 3 bases and J by 6 bases, with 14 bases between them. Looked up from germline, CDR1 is SQVTM and CDR2 is ANQGSEA. This CDR3 has 13 amino acids. The CDR3 loop reads CSVDPLAMKTQYF. The DNA for the CDR3 is TGCAGCGTTGATCCACTAGCTATGAAGACCCAGTACTTC.

V gene TRBV7-8 combines with J gene TRBJ2-1; D is perhaps TRBD1 (6 bases). This CDR3 has 16 residues. CDR1 SGHVS and CDR2 FQNEAQ come from the germline V gene. V lost 5 bases, J lost 9 bases, and 23 bases lay in between. The chain's CDR3 is CASSPTAGVKLLEQFF. The CDR3 region has the DNA TGTGCCAGCAGCCCCACTGCAGGGGTTAAATTGCTTGAGCAGTTCTTC. The full variable domain, rest sourced from reference TRBV7-8 and TRBJ2-1, is GAGVSQSPRYKVAKRGQDVALRCDPISGHVSLFWYQQALGQGPEFLTYFQNEAQLDKSGLPSDRFFAERPEGSVSTLKIQRTQQEDSAVYLCASSPTAGVKLLEQFFGPGTRLTVL.

This clone was seen only a few times. The rearrangement links TRBV5-1 to TRBJ1-6, with TRBD1 as a possible D gene (5 bases). V was pared by 4 bases and J by 7 bases, with 12 bases between. Per the germline V gene, CDR1 is SGHRS and CDR2 is YFSETQ. The CDR3 has 14 amino acids. This CDR3 reads CASSLDRENSPLHF. CDR3 bases: TGCGCCAGCAGCCTAGACAGAGAAAATTCACCCCTCCACTTT. The full variable domain, its missing parts supplied by reference TRBV5-1 and TRBJ1-6, is KAGVTQTPRYLIKTRGQQVTLSCSPISGHRSVSWYQQTPGQGLQFLFEYFSETQRNKGNFPGRFSGRQFSNSRSEMNVSTLELGDSALYLCASSLDRENSPLHFGNGTRLTVT.

The chain combines TRBV9 with TRBJ1-2; tentatively, D is TRBD1 (6 bases). CDR1 SGDLS and CDR2 YYNGEE come from the germline V gene. The CDR3 spans 16 residues. Trimming removed 0 bases from V and 8 bases from J, with 20 bases in between. This chain's CDR3 is CASSVALGQGLGGYTF. CDR3 sequence (DNA): TGTGCCAGCAGCGTAGCCCTAGGGCAGGGGCTAGGAGGCTACACCTTC.

The CDR3 loop is CASSLSEDSISYEQYF. CDR3 DNA: TGTGCCAGCAGTTTATCGGAGGACAGTATCTCCTACGAGCAGTACTTC. The rearrangement joins TRBV27 to TRBJ2-7; perhaps TRBD1 as D (6 bases). The germline CDR1 and CDR2 sequences are MNHEY and SMNVEV (reference sequence). CDR3 length equals 16 residues. V lost 0 bases, J lost 0 bases, and 12 bases lay in between.

The chain employs TRBV7-2 and TRBJ1-5, with TRBD1 as a possible D gene (6 bases). V dropped 5 bases and J dropped 4 bases, with 12 bases sitting between them. The CDR3 is 14 residues long. Germline CDR1 is SGHTA and CDR2 is FQGNSA. The CDR3, as DNA: TGTGCCAGCAGCCCTGGGACACCTAATCAGCCCCAGCATTTT. Residues: CASSPGTPNQPQHF.

This clone was seen once. The chain recombines TRBV6-1 with TRBJ2-7, with TRBD2 matching over 8 bases. The CDR3 totals 15 residues. J gave up 2 bases and V 0 bases, and 3 bases lay outside the gene matches. Germline loops: CDR1 MNHNS, CDR2 SASEGT. The CDR3: CASSEASGGTYEQYF. The CDR3 region has the DNA TGTGCCAGCAGTGAAGCGAGCGGGGGAACCTACGAGCAGTACTTC.

This clone came up a few times. The CDR3 DNA sequence: TGCGCCAGCAGCCAAGTTGGAGCGGGGGGAGGTGGGACCCAGTACTTC. It encodes CASSQVGAGGGGTQYF. The chain combines TRBV4-3 with TRBJ2-5; 9 positions agree with TRBD2. Germline V gives CDR1 LGHNA, CDR2 YSLEER. The length of the CDR3 is 16 residues. Trimming removed 1 base from V and 7 bases from J; junction bases left unmatched: 10.

The chain recombines TRBV6-5 with TRBJ2-5, with D possibly matching TRBD2 (6 bases). This CDR3 region has 15 residues. The V gene lost 5 bases and the J gene lost 0 bases, with 13 bases spanning the gap. Per germline, CDR1 MNHEY and CDR2 SVGAGI. The CDR3 is CASSPGWGDQETQYF. The CDR3 coding sequence is TGTGCCAGCAGTCCTGGCTGGGGGGACCAAGAGACCCAGTACTTC.

The gene calls are TRBV4-1 and TRBJ1-2, with 7 bases fitting TRBD1. Looked up from germline, CDR1 is MGHRA and CDR2 is YSYEKL. The CDR3 length is 17 residues. V was clipped by 0 bases and J by 7 bases; unmatched bases: 14. The CDR3 DNA reads as TGCGCCAGCAGCCAAGATTTTCAGGGGGGCAGGGGGAGTGGCTACACCTTC. Residues: CASSQDFQGGRGSGYTF.

This chain joins TRBV6-5 and TRBJ2-2, with TRBD2 matching 8 bases. Trimming cost V 5 bases and J 6 bases; bases outside gene matches: 8. Germline V gene data show CDR1 as MNHEY and CDR2 as SVGAGI. This CDR3 has 15 residues. Written as DNA, the CDR3 is TGTGCCAGCAGTGGCGGGGGGCTTAACGCCGGGGAGCTGTTTTTT. Translation: CASSGGGLNAGELFF.

J is TRBJ2-4 and V is TRBV10-1; D not resolved. The CDR3 extends over 14 amino acids. Trimming took 9 bases from V and 4 from J, leaving 16 bases between them. Germline CDR1 is WNHNN and CDR2 is SYGVQD (reference sequence). The CDR3 spells CARSDIEQKNIQYF. CDR3 DNA: TGCGCCAGATCCGATATTGAACAGAAAAACATTCAGTACTTC.

This clone has just a few counts. The V and J genes are TRBV27 and TRBJ1-2; D is possibly TRBD1 (6 bases). Germline CDR1 and CDR2: MNHEY and SMNVEV (reference sequence). The germline V and J ends were trimmed by 5 bases and 8 bases, with 12 bases remaining between them. The length of the CDR3 is 12 residues. DNA for the CDR3: TGTGCCAGCAGTCCCGACAGGCTGGGCTACACCTTC. It is translated as CASSPDRLGYTF.

This clone was seen a single time. J is TRBJ2-1 and V is TRBV5-1; D possibly corresponds to TRBD2 (5 bases). Trimming took off 4 bases at V and 0 bases at J, with 11 bases between the two ends. The CDR3 has 15 residues. Per the germline V gene, CDR1 is SGHRS and CDR2 is YFSETQ. The CDR3 DNA follows: TGCGCCAGCAGCCTGGGAGCCTACTCCTACAATGAGCAGTTCTTC. It translates to CASSLGAYSYNEQFF.